This T cell receptor beta chain was sequenced for a study of T cells in Graves' hyperthyroidism and ophthalmopathy. This CDR3 is built from 13 residues. Trimming pared 6 bases from V and 6 bases from J, leaving 14 bases between. The germline CDR1 and CDR2 sequences are SEHNR and FQNEAQ (reference sequence). Comment on this clonotype: Its antigen is not identified.

Not enrolled were patients with uncontrolled infection, other autoimmune disease, pregnancy or lactation. Study findings and constraints: Most thyroid clonotypes that were expanded above 0.001 also turned up in blood. Ophthalmopathy, which appeared later, was predicted by the model a median about 6 months before onset.

It was RNA transcripts that yielded the amplified TCR beta CDR3 regions. Carried out on the TCR CDR3, a first-round RT-PCR used the HTBI primer set. One entry per CDR3 protein results from TCRdb running MiXCR on the multiplex PCR reads. The sample records 500,000 to 600,000 distinct CDR3 sequences, 46% being singletons. The J gene is TRBJ2-5, the V gene TRBV7-9; D might be TRBD1 (6 bases). This sequence originates from an adult woman with Graves' disease, either hyperthyroidism or ophthalmopathy (not recorded which). What was sequenced was peripheral blood or thyroid tissue (not recorded which). This CDR3 reads CASSAGTRKTQYF. The CDR3 nucleotides are TGTGCCAGCAGTGCCGGGACACGTAAGACCCAGTACTTC.